This T cell receptor (beta chain) was sequenced in a study of radiotherapy plus CTLA-4 blockade in lung cancer. The overall study: Around 18% of enrolled patients responded objectively, and 31% had disease control. General study results and limits: Early clone dynamics of blood T cells, plus interferon-beta, reportedly predicted response best. In blood, tumor-derived TCR clones expanded after radiotherapy plus ipilimumab.

Method: immunoSEQ multiplex PCR; TCRdb's copy keeps in-frame clones and lacks some. In the table there are 40,000 to 45,000 clones, about 70% of which are singletons. Lung cancer patients with chemo-refractory metastatic non-small-cell disease were given focal radiation plus CTLA-4 blockade with ipilimumab. V dropped 6 bases and J dropped 3; count of bases not matched to a gene: 10. This CDR3 region has 15 residues. Germline CDR1 reads SQVTM; CDR2 reads ANQGSEA. This clone was found a few times. Its specificity is not known. Sample: peripheral blood, taken from a patient treated with radiotherapy plus ipilimumab. V is TRBV29-1 and J is TRBJ2-3; TRBD1 agrees at 9 bases. This receptor was obtained from a human donor with non-small cell lung cancer who had stable disease on radiotherapy plus ipilimumab. In DNA, the CDR3 is TGCAGCGTCAATGCGGACAGGGGAGTAACAGATACGCAGTATTTT. Its translation is CSVNADRGVTDTQYF.